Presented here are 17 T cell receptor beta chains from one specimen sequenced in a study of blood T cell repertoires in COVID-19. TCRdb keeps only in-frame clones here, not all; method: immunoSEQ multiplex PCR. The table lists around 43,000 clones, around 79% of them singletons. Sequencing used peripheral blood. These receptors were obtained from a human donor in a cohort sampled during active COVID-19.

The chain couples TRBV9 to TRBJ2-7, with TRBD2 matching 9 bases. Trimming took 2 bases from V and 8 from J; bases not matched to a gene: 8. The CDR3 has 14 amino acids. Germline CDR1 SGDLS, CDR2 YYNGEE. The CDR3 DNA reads TGTGCCAGCAGCGTTGCCCCCCTAGCGGGAAAGCAGTACTTC. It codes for CASSVAPLAGKQYF.

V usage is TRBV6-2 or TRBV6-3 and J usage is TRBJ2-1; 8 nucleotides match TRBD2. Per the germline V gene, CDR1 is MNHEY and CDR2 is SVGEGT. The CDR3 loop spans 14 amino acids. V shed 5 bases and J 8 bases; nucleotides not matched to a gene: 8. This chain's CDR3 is CASSPGTSKYEQFF. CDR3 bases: TGTGCCAGCAGTCCCGGGACTAGTAAGTATGAGCAGTTCTTC.

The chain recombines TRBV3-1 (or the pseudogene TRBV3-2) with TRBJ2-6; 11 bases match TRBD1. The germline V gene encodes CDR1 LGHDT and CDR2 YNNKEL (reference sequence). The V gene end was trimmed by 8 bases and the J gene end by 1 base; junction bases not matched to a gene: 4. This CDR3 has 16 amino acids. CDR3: CASADRGRSGANVLTF. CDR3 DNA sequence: TGTGCCAGCGCGGACAGGGGGCGGTCTGGGGCCAACGTCCTGACTTTC.

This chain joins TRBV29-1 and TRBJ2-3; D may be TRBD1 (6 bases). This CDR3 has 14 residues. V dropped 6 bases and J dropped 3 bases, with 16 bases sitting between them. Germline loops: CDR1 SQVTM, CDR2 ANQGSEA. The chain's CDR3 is CSVNTRGRTDTQYF. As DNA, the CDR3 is TGCAGCGTGAATACGAGGGGGAGAACAGATACGCAGTATTTT.

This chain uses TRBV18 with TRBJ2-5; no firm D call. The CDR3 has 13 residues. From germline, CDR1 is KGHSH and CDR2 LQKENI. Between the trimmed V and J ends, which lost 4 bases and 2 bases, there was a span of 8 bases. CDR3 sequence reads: CASSQQIQETQYF. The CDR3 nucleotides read TGTGCCAGCTCACAACAGATTCAAGAGACCCAGTACTTC. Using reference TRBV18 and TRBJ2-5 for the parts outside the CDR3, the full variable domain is NAGVMQNPRHLVRRRGQEARLRCSPMKGHSHVYWYRQLPEEGLKFMVYLQKENIIDESGMPKERFSAEFPKEGPSILRIQQVVRGDSAAYFCASSQQIQETQYFGPGTRLLVL.

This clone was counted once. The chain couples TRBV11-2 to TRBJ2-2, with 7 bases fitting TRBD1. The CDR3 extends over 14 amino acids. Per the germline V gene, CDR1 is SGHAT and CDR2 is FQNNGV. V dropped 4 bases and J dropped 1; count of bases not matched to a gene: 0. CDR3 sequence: CASSWDRNTGELFF. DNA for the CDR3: TGTGCCAGCAGCTGGGACAGGAACACCGGGGAGCTGTTTTTT.

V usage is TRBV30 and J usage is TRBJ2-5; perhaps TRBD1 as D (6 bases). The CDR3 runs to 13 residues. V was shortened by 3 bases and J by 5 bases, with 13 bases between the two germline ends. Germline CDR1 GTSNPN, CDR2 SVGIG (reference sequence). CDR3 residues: CAWRSQGLETQYF. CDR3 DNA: TGTGCCTGGAGGTCACAGGGTTTGGAGACCCAGTACTTC.

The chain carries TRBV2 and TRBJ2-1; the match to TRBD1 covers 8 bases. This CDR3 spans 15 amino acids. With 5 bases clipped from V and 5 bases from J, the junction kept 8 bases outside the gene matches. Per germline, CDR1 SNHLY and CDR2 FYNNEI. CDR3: CASSFGQGGNNEQFF. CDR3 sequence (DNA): TGTGCCAGCAGTTTCGGACAGGGCGGCAACAATGAGCAGTTCTTC.

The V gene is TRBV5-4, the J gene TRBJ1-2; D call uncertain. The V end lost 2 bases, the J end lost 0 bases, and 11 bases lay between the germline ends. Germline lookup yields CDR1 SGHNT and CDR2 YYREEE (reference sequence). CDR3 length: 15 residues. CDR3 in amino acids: CASSFLQRTNYGYTF. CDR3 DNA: TGTGCCAGCAGCTTTTTGCAGCGGACTAACTATGGCTACACCTTC. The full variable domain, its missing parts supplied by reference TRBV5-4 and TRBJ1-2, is ETGVTQSPTHLIKTRGQQVTLRCSSQSGHNTVSWYQQALGQGPQFIFQYYREEENGRGNFPPRFSGLQFPNYSSELNVNALELDDSALYLCASSFLQRTNYGYTFGSGTRLTVV.

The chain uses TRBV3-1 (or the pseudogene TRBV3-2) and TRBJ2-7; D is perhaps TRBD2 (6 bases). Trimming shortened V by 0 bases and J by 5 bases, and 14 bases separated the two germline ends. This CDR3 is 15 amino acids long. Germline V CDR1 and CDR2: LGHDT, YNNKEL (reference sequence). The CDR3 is CASSQDGAGSNEQYF. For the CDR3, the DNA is TGTGCCAGCAGCCAAGATGGGGCGGGATCGAACGAGCAGTACTTC.

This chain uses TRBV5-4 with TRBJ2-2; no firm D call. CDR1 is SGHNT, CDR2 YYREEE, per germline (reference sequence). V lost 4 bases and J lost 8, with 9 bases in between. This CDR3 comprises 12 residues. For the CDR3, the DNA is TGTGCCAGCAGCCTCGACTTTGGGGAGCTGTTTTTT. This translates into CASSLDFGELFF.

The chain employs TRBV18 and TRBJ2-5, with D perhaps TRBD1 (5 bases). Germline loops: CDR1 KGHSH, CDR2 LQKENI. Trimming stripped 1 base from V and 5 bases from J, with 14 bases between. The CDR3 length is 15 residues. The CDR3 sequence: CASSPRPRVEETQYF. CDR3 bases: TGTGCCAGCTCACCACGGCCCAGGGTTGAGGAGACCCAGTACTTC. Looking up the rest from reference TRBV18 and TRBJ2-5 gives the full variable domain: NAGVMQNPRHLVRRRGQEARLRCSPMKGHSHVYWYRQLPEEGLKFMVYLQKENIIDESGMPKERFSAEFPKEGPSILRIQQVVRGDSAAYFCASSPRPRVEETQYFGPGTRLLVL.

CDR3 nucleotide sequence: TGCGCCAGCAGCTCGGACAGGGATCAGCCCCAGCATTTT. Amino acid sequence: CASSSDRDQPQHF. The chain combines TRBV5-1 with TRBJ1-5; 8 bases are shared with TRBD1. This CDR3 contains 13 residues. V lost 3 bases to trimming and J lost 5 bases; unmatched junction nucleotides: 1. Looked up from germline, CDR1 is SGHRS and CDR2 is YFSETQ.

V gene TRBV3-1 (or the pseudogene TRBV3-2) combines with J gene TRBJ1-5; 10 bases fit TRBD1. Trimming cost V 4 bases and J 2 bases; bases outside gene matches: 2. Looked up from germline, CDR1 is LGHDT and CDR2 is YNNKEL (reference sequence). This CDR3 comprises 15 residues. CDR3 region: CASSPGTGGNQPQHF. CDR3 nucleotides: TGTGCCAGCAGCCCGGGGACAGGGGGCAATCAGCCCCAGCATTTT.

The CDR3 DNA reads as TGTGCCAGCAGTGTTTCCTTAGGGGGAGGGGAGGATACGCAGTATTTT. Protein sequence: CASSVSLGGGEDTQYF. V is TRBV6-1 and J is TRBJ2-3, with D perhaps matching TRBD2 (7 bases). Germline V gene lookup returns CDR1 MNHNS and CDR2 SASEGT. Trimming took 4 bases from V and 6 from J, leaving 20 bases between them. CDR3 length equals 16 residues.

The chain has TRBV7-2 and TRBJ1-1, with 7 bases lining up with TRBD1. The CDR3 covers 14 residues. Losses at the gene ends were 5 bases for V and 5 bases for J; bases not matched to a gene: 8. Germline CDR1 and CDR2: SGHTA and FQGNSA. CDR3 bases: TGTGCCAGCAGCCTAGGACAGGAGGTAACTGAAGCTTTCTTT. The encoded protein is CASSLGQEVTEAFF.

The CDR3 spells CASSPPVSGGQPQHF. The DNA of the CDR3 is TGTGCCAGCTCACCACCGGTATCAGGGGGGCAGCCCCAGCATTTT. The chain is built from TRBV18 and TRBJ1-5, with TRBD1 matching 7 bases. With 0 bases clipped from V and 7 bases from J, the junction kept 6 bases outside the gene matches. This CDR3 has 15 residues. Germline assignment: CDR1 KGHSH and CDR2 LQKENI.